Shown below are 5 T cell receptor beta chains from a single sample sequenced in a study of beta chain features in type 1 diabetes. Reverse transcribing all isolated RNA meant expressed TCRB transcripts were sequenced. Clones were sequenced by immunoSEQ multiplex PCR, and TCRdb holds only the in-frame ones, with some missing. The sample holds 330,000 or so clones, around 13% seen once. Sample: central memory CD4+ T cells from blood. Receptors originate from a man between 25 and 39 years old in good health.

CDR3 coding DNA: TGTGCCAGCATTAGTTTCGCCCACGAGCAGTACTTC. It yields the protein CASISFAHEQYF. The V and J genes are TRBV27 and TRBJ2-7; D not resolved. Trimming pared 7 bases from V and 5 bases from J, leaving 12 bases between. Per germline, CDR1 MNHEY and CDR2 SMNVEV (reference sequence). This CDR3 region has 12 residues.

The genes are TRBV5-1 and TRBJ2-1, with TRBD2 matching 9 bases. Germline trimming cut 0 bases from V and 2 bases from J; bases unmatched to any gene: 3. Per germline, CDR1 SGHRS and CDR2 YFSETQ. The CDR3 totals 16 residues. The CDR3 DNA follows: TGCGCCAGCAGCTTGGGGGCTAGCGGGGCCTACAATGAGCAGTTCTTC. Translation: CASSLGASGAYNEQFF.

The CDR3 spells CASSVMAGGVVDTQYF. The CDR3 DNA sequence: TGTGCCAGCAGCGTAATGGCGGGAGGAGTTGTAGATACGCAGTATTTT. The chain employs TRBV9 and TRBJ2-3, with TRBD2 matching 8 bases. Germline lookup yields CDR1 SGDLS and CDR2 YYNGEE. The trim removed 1 base at V and 5 bases at J, leaving 9 bases unmatched. The CDR3 extends over 16 amino acids.

This clone showed up many times. The genes are TRBV18 and TRBJ2-7; TRBD1 matches at 8 bases. The V segment lost 4 bases and the J segment 6 bases; nucleotides outside the gene matches: 8. The CDR3 is made up of 14 amino acids. Germline V gene lookup returns CDR1 KGHSH and CDR2 LQKENI. CDR3 protein: CASSLRRGLVEQYV. In DNA form, the CDR3 reads TGTGCCAGCTCACTCCGCAGGGGGCTTGTCGAGCAGTACGTC.

The table lists this clone with a few counts. This sequence joins TRBV5-1 and TRBJ2-2, with D tentatively TRBD1 (6 bases). V shed 0 bases and J shed 5 bases, with 8 bases lying between them. From germline, CDR1 is SGHRS and CDR2 YFSETQ. This CDR3 region has 14 residues. CDR3: CASSLVGQTGELFF. CDR3 bases: TGCGCCAGCAGCTTGGTCGGACAGACCGGGGAGCTGTTTTTT.